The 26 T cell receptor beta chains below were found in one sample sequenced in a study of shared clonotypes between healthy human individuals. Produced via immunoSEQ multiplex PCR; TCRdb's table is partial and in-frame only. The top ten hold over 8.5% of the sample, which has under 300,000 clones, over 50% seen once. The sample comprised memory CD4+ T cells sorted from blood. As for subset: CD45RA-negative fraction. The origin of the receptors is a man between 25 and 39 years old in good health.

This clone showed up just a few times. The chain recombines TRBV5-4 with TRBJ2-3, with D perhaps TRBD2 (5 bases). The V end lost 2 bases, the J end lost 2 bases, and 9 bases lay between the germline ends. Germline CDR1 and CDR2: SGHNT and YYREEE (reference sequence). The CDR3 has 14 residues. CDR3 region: CASSFPGNTDTQYF. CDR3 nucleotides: TGTGCCAGCAGCTTCCCCGGGAACACAGATACGCAGTATTTT. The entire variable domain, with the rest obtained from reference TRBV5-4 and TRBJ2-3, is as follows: ETGVTQSPTHLIKTRGQQVTLRCSSQSGHNTVSWYQQALGQGPQFIFQYYREEENGRGNFPPRFSGLQFPNYSSELNVNALELDDSALYLCASSFPGNTDTQYFGPGTRLTVL.

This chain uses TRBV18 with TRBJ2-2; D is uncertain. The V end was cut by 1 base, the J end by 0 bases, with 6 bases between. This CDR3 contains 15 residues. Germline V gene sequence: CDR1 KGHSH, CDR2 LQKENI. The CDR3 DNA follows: TGTGCCAGCTCACCACGCGCAGCGAACACCGGGGAGCTGTTTTTT. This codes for CASSPRAANTGELFF. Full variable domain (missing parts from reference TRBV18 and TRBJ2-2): NAGVMQNPRHLVRRRGQEARLRCSPMKGHSHVYWYRQLPEEGLKFMVYLQKENIIDESGMPKERFSAEFPKEGPSILRIQQVVRGDSAAYFCASSPRAANTGELFFGEGSRLTVL.

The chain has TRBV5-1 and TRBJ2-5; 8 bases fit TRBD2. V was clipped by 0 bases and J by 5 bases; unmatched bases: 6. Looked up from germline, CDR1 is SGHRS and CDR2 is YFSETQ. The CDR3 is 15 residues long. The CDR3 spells CASSLDPAGVETQYF. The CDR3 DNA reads TGCGCCAGCAGCTTGGACCCAGCGGGAGTTGAGACCCAGTACTTC.

This chain's CDR3 is CASREGIANYNEQFF. CDR3 bases: TGCGCCAGCAGGGAGGGCATAGCGAACTACAATGAGCAGTTCTTC. The chain links TRBV5-1 to TRBJ2-1; D possibly corresponds to TRBD2 (6 bases). V lost 5 bases and J lost 3, with 15 bases in between. The CDR3 is 15 residues long. The germline V gene encodes CDR1 SGHRS and CDR2 YFSETQ.

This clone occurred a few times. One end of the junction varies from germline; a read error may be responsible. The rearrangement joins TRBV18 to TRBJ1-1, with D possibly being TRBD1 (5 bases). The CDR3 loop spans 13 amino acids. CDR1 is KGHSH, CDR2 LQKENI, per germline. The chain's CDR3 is CASSPPTRGEAFF. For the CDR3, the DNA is TGTGCCAGCTCCCCACCGACGAGGGGAGAAGCTTTCTTT.

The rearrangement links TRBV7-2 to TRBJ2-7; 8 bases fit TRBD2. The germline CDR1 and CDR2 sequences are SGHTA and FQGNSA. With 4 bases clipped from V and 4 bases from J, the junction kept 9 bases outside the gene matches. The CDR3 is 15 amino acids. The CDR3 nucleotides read TGTGCCAGCAGCTCCCGGGGTAGCGGGACATACGAGCAGTACTTC. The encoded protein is CASSSRGSGTYEQYF. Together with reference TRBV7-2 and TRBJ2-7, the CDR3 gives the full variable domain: GAGVSQSPSNKVTEKGKDVELRCDPISGHTALYWYRQSLGQGLEFLIYFQGNSAPDKSGLPSDRFSAERTGGSVSTLTIQRTQQEDSAVYLCASSSRGSGTYEQYFGPGTRLTVT.

The DNA for the CDR3 is TGCGCCAGCAGTGAGTCGGGGGGAGTGGGAGAGACCCAGTACTTC. Translating it yields CASSESGGVGETQYF. The chain is built from TRBV10-2 and TRBJ2-5; perhaps TRBD2 as D (6 bases). V was shortened by 0 bases and J by 4 bases, with 12 bases between the two germline ends. This CDR3 contains 15 residues. Germline values: CDR1 WSHSY, CDR2 SAAADI.

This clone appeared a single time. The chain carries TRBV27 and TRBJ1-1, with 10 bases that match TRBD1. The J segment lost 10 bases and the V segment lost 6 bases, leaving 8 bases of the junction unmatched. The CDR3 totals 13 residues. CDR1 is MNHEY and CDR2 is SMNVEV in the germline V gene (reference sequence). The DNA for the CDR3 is TGTGCCAGCAGGGGAGAGACAGGGGGCCGAGCTTTCTTT. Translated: CASRGETGGRAFF.

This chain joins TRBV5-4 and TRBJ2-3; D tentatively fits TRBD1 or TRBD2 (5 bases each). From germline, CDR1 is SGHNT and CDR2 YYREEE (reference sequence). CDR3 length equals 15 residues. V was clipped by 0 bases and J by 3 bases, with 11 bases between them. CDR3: CASSLASGRTDTQYF. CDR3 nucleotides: TGTGCCAGCAGCTTGGCCTCGGGACGAACAGATACGCAGTATTTT.

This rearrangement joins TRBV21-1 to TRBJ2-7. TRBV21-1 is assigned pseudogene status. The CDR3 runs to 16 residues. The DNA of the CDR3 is TGTGCCAGCAGCAAAGGTGGGACCCGGAACTCGGGGGAGCAGTACTTC. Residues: CASSKGGTRNSGEQYF.

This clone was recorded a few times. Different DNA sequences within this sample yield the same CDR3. The CDR3 sequence is CASSLGPGSGANVLTF. For the CDR3, the DNA is TGCGCCAGCAGCTTGGGTCCGGGCTCTGGGGCCAACGTCCTGACTTTC. The genes are TRBV5-1 and TRBJ2-6; D unclear. The CDR3 length is 16 residues. V was cut by 0 bases and J by 0 bases, with 7 bases left in between. The germline gives CDR1 SGHRS, CDR2 YFSETQ.

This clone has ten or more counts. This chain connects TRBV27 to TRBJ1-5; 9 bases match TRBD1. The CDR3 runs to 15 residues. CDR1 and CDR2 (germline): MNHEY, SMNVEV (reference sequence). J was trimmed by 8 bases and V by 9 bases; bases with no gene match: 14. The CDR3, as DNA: TGTGCCAGTAACCTACAGGGGGCGCGTGAGAAGCCCCAGCATTTT. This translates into CASNLQGAREKPQHF.

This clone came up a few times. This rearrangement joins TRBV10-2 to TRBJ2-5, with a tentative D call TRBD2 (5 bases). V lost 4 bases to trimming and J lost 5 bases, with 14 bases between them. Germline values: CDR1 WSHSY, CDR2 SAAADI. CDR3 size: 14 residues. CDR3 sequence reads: CASSGAASRETQYF. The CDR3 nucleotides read TGCGCCAGCAGTGGGGCAGCTAGCCGGGAGACCCAGTACTTC.

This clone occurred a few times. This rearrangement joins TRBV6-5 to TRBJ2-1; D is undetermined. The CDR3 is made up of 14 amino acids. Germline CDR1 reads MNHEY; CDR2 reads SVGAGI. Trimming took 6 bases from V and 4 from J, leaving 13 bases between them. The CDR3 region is CASRPGPQYNEQFF. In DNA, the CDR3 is TGTGCCAGCAGACCGGGTCCCCAGTACAATGAGCAGTTCTTC.

The CDR3 DNA reads as TGTGCCAGCAGCGTAGAGGGACTATACTACAATGAGCAGTTCTTC. Its translation is CASSVEGLYYNEQFF. V and J are TRBV9 and TRBJ2-1; 7 bases agree with TRBD2. CDR3 length: 15 residues. J was trimmed by 3 bases and V by 0 bases; bases with no gene match: 3. Germline V lookup: CDR1 SGDLS, CDR2 YYNGEE.

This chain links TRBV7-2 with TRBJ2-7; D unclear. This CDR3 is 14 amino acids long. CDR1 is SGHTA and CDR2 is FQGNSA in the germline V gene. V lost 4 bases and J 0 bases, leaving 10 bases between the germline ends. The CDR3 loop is CASSYIKGSYEQYF. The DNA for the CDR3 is TGTGCCAGCAGCTACATTAAGGGCTCCTACGAGCAGTACTTC.

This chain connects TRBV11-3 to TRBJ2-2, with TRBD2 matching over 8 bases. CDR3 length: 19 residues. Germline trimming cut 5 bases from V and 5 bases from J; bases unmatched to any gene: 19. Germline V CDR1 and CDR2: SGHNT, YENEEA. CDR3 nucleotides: TGTGCCAGCAGCCCAGGTCCCGGGACTAGGGAGGGCCTAACCGGGGAGCTGTTTTTT. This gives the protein CASSPGPGTREGLTGELFF.

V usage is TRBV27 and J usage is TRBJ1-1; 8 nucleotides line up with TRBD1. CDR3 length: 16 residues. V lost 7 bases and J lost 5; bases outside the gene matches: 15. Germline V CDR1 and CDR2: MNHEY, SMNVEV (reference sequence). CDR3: CASTQQGAPGVTEAFF. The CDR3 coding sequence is TGTGCCAGCACCCAGCAGGGGGCGCCGGGGGTGACTGAAGCTTTCTTT.

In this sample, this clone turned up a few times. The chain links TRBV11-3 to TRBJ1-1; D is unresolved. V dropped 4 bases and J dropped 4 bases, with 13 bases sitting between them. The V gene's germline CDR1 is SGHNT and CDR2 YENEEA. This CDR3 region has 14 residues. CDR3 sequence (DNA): TGTGCCAGCAGCTCCAATACACGGGCCACTGAAGCTTTCTTT. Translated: CASSSNTRATEAFF.

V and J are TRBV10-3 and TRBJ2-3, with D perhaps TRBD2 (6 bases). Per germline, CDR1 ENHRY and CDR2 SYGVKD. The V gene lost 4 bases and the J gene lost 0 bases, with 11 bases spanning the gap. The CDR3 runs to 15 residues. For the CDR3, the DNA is TGTGCCATCAGTGTTGGCGGGACTAGCACAGATACGCAGTATTTT. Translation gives CAISVGGTSTDTQYF.

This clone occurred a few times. CDR3 coding DNA: TGTGCCAGTAGTATACAGGGGATCAGCACAGATACGCAGTATTTT. Translating gives CASSIQGISTDTQYF. This chain links TRBV19 with TRBJ2-3; TRBD1 might be the D (6 bases). The CDR3 runs to 15 residues. Germline V gene lookup returns CDR1 LNHDA and CDR2 SQIVND (reference sequence). The ends were cut back, 2 bases at V and 0 bases at J, with 9 bases in the middle.

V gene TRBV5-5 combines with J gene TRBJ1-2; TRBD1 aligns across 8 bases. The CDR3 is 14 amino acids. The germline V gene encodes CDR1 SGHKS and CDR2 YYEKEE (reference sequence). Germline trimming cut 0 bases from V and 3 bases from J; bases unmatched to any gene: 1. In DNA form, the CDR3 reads TGTGCCAGCAGCTTGGAACAGGGGGACTATGGCTACACCTTC. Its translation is CASSLEQGDYGYTF.

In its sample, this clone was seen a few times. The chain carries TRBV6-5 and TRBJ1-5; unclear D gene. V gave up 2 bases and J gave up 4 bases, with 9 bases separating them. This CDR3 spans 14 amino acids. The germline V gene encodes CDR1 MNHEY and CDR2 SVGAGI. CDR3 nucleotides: TGTGCCAGCAGTTACCGAGGCCAGAATCAGCCCCAGCATTTT. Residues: CASSYRGQNQPQHF.

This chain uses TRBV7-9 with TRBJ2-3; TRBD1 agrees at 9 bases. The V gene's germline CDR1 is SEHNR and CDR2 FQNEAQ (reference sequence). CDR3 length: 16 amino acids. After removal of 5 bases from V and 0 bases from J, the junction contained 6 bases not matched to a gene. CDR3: CASSPHRGRSTDTQYF. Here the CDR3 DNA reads TGTGCCAGCAGCCCCCACAGGGGGCGAAGCACAGATACGCAGTATTTT.

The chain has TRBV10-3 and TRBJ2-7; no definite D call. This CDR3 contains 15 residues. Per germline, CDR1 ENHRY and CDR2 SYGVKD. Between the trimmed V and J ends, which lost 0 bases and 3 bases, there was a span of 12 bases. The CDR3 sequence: CAISESQRTSYEQYF. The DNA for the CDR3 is TGTGCCATCAGTGAGTCACAGCGAACGAGCTACGAGCAGTACTTC.

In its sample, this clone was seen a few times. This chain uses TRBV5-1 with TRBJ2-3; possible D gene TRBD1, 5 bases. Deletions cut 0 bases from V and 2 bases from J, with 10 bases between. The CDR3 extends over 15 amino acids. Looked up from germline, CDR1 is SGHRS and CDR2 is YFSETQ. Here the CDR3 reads CASSLAGILTDTQYF. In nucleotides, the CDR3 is TGCGCCAGCAGCTTGGCAGGGATCCTCACAGATACGCAGTATTTT. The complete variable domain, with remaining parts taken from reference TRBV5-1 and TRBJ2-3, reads KAGVTQTPRYLIKTRGQQVTLSCSPISGHRSVSWYQQTPGQGLQFLFEYFSETQRNKGNFPGRFSGRQFSNSRSEMNVSTLELGDSALYLCASSLAGILTDTQYFGPGTRLTVL.